These 26 T cell receptor beta chains were sequenced from one sample in a study of blood T cell repertoires in COVID-19. Profiling relied on immunoSEQ multiplex PCR, and the TCRdb table lists in-frame clones only, not all of them. The sample shows 35,000 to 50,000 clones, about 90% of them seen only once. The sequenced sample was peripheral blood. These receptors originate from a man over 45 with active COVID-19.

The genes are TRBV19 and TRBJ2-1, with a tentative D call TRBD2 (7 bases). The length of the CDR3 is 16 residues. V was cut by 4 bases and J by 4 bases, with 17 bases left in between. Germline loops: CDR1 LNHDA, CDR2 SQIVND (reference sequence). The DNA for the CDR3 is TGTGCCAGTAGTAAGGTTGCGGGGGCGGATTACAATGAGCAGTTCTTC. Translating it yields CASSKVAGADYNEQFF.

V and J are TRBV28 and TRBJ2-7; D is possibly TRBD2 (6 bases). The CDR3 totals 15 residues. Trimming shortened V by 5 bases and J by 3 bases, and 17 bases separated the two germline ends. CDR1 is MDHEN and CDR2 is SYDVKM in the germline V gene. For the CDR3, the DNA is TGTGCCAGCAGTCCTCGGGGGACGGTGCTCTACGAGCAGTACTTC. Translation: CASSPRGTVLYEQYF.

V usage is TRBV5-1 and J usage is TRBJ2-2; the match to TRBD1 covers 7 bases. V lost 1 base to trimming and J lost 4 bases; unmatched junction nucleotides: 4. Germline V CDR1 and CDR2: SGHRS, YFSETQ. This CDR3 is built from 15 residues. The CDR3 spells CASSLTTGVTGELFF. In DNA, the CDR3 is TGCGCCAGCAGCTTGACCACAGGGGTCACCGGGGAGCTGTTTTTT.

This clone has just one count. The V and J genes are TRBV6-5 and TRBJ1-2; TRBD1 matches at 8 bases. This CDR3 region has 14 residues. V trimming: 5 bases; J trimming: 10 bases; junction bases outside the gene matches: 12. Per the germline V gene, CDR1 is MNHEY and CDR2 is SVGAGI. The CDR3 sequence: CASSPFGQGQPYTF. The CDR3 nucleotides are TGTGCCAGCAGTCCGTTCGGACAGGGTCAGCCCTACACCTTC.

The chain has TRBV11-2 and TRBJ2-4; 9 bases match TRBD1. The trim removed 5 bases at V and 6 bases at J, leaving 11 bases unmatched. The CDR3 length is 16 residues. Looked up from germline, CDR1 is SGHAT and CDR2 is FQNNGV. Written as DNA, the CDR3 is TGTGCCAGCAGCACGATCCAACAGGGGGCAAGAAACATTCAGTACTTC. The encoded protein is CASSTIQQGARNIQYF.

With respect to this clone: Sequence at one end of the junction differs from germline and may be a read error. This chain joins TRBV6-1 and TRBJ1-5; TRBD1 aligns across 8 bases. The CDR3 is 15 residues long. CDR1 and CDR2 (germline): MNHNS, SASEGT. CDR3 region: CASSEAAGGKQPQHF. DNA for the CDR3: TGTGCCAGCAGTGAAGCGGCAGGGGGCAAACAGCCCCAGCATTTT.

The gene calls are TRBV5-1 and TRBJ2-7; 7 bases are a match to TRBD1. There are 15 residues in the CDR3. CDR1 is SGHRS, CDR2 YFSETQ, per germline. After removal of 4 bases from V and 0 bases from J, the junction contained 7 bases not matched to a gene. The CDR3 loop is CASSIGTVYSYEQYF. CDR3 DNA sequence: TGCGCCAGCAGCATAGGGACAGTTTACTCCTACGAGCAGTACTTC.

This chain connects TRBV5-6 to TRBJ1-2; D gene uncertain. The ends were cut back, 3 bases at V and 4 bases at J, with 10 bases in the middle. Germline assignment: CDR1 SGHDT and CDR2 YYEEEE. The CDR3 is made up of 13 amino acids. CDR3 sequence (DNA): TGTGCCAGCAGCTCTGCGGGCGGCTATGGCTACACCTTC. This encodes CASSSAGGYGYTF. The entire variable domain, with the rest obtained from reference TRBV5-6 and TRBJ1-2, is as follows: DAGVTQSPTHLIKTRGQQVTLRCSPKSGHDTVSWYQQALGQGPQFIFQYYEEEERQRGNFPDRFSGHQFPNYSSELNVNALLLGDSALYLCASSSAGGYGYTFGSGTRLTVV.

This sequence joins TRBV6-2 or TRBV6-3 and TRBJ1-1, with 7 bases fitting TRBD1. The CDR3 covers 12 residues. Germline trimming cut 5 bases from V and 11 bases from J; bases unmatched to any gene: 8. CDR1 is MNHEY and CDR2 is SVGEGT in the germline V gene. Written as DNA, the CDR3 is TGTGCCAGCAGTGAGGACAGGCAGAAGGCTTTCTTT. Translation: CASSEDRQKAFF.

CDR3 DNA sequence: TGTGCCAGCAGTTTAAGAGGGGGTCTTGGGGACCAGTACTTC. Its translation: CASSLRGGLGDQYF. The chain employs TRBV27 and TRBJ2-5, with D perhaps TRBD1 (6 bases). The CDR3 spans 14 residues. Germline V gene data show CDR1 as MNHEY and CDR2 as SMNVEV (reference sequence). Trimming cost V 2 bases and J 10 bases, with 17 bases left between them.

V is TRBV5-6 and J is TRBJ2-2; 7 bases match TRBD2. V lost 1 base to trimming and J lost 5 bases; unmatched junction nucleotides: 11. CDR1 and CDR2 (germline): SGHDT, YYEEEE. This CDR3 is 17 amino acids long. DNA for the CDR3: TGTGCCAGCAGCTTGTGGTCGGGCGGGAGTTCGACCGGGGAGCTGTTTTTT. It translates to CASSLWSGGSSTGELFF.

V is TRBV5-1 and J is TRBJ1-2, with D possibly being TRBD1 (6 bases). The CDR3 is made up of 13 amino acids. V lost 4 bases, J lost 3 bases, and 10 bases lay in between. In germline, CDR1 is SGHRS, CDR2 YFSETQ. CDR3: CASSAQGDYGYTF. CDR3 nucleotides: TGCGCCAGCAGCGCACAGGGAGACTATGGCTACACCTTC.

The chain recombines TRBV4-1 with TRBJ2-4, with TRBD1 as a possible D gene (6 bases). The CDR3 consists of 15 residues. V was shortened by 1 base and J by 8 bases, with 15 bases between the two germline ends. Germline V gene sequence: CDR1 MGHRA, CDR2 YSYEKL. For the CDR3, the DNA is TGCGCCAGCAGCCAAGGGCCACAGGGTTCTGACATTCAGTACTTC. Translation: CASSQGPQGSDIQYF.

The CDR3 bases are TGTGCCAGCAGCTCAGTATCCAACACTGAAGCTTTCTTT. Translating gives CASSSVSNTEAFF. The rearrangement links TRBV7-2 to TRBJ1-1; unclear D gene. This CDR3 has 13 amino acids. The germline V gene encodes CDR1 SGHTA and CDR2 FQGNSA. The V end was cut by 4 bases, the J end by 2 bases, with 8 bases between.

V gene TRBV4-1 combines with J gene TRBJ2-4; 7 nucleotides line up with TRBD2. Looked up from germline, CDR1 is MGHRA and CDR2 is YSYEKL. The junction had 9 bases not matched to a gene; V was cut back by 0 bases and J by 4 bases. The CDR3 has 17 residues. CDR3 DNA: TGCGCCAGCAGCCAAGATCAAGTTCGGCGGGAGAAAAACATTCAGTACTTC. Encoded protein: CASSQDQVRREKNIQYF.

This chain uses TRBV2 with TRBJ2-3; possibly TRBD2 for D (6 bases). This CDR3 comprises 15 residues. The germline V and J ends were trimmed by 5 bases and 0 bases, with 12 bases remaining between them. Germline V gene sequence: CDR1 SNHLY, CDR2 FYNNEI. CDR3 protein: CASSLSGSSTDTQYF. In nucleotides, the CDR3 is TGTGCCAGCAGTTTAAGCGGGTCAAGCACAGATACGCAGTATTTT. Full variable domain (remainder filled in from reference TRBV2 and TRBJ2-3): EPEVTQTPSHQVTQMGQEVILRCVPISNHLYFYWYRQILGQKVEFLVSFYNNEISEKSEIFDDQFSVERPDGSNFTLKIRSTKLEDSAMYFCASSLSGSSTDTQYFGPGTRLTVL.

V is TRBV7-8 and J is TRBJ1-2; the match to TRBD1 covers 8 bases. CDR3 length equals 15 residues. J gave up 5 bases and V 4 bases, and 9 bases lay outside the gene matches. CDR1 and CDR2 from the germline V gene are SGHVS and FQNEAQ. For the CDR3, the DNA is TGTGCCAGCAGCTACGACAGGGGATCGGGATATGGCTACACCTTC. Its translation is CASSYDRGSGYGYTF.

This chain uses TRBV28 with TRBJ1-2; 8 bases match TRBD1. Germline-derived CDR1 and CDR2 are MDHEN and SYDVKM. CDR3 length: 14 residues. The V segment lost 5 bases and the J segment 1 base; nucleotides outside the gene matches: 3. CDR3 nucleotides: TGTGCCAGCAGTCAGGGGGCGTTTAACTATGGCTACACCTTC. Translated: CASSQGAFNYGYTF.

The rearrangement links TRBV5-4 to TRBJ2-3; 10 nucleotides align to TRBD1. This CDR3 spans 14 amino acids. Germline-derived CDR1 and CDR2 are SGHNT and YYREEE (reference sequence). With 4 bases clipped from V and 3 bases from J, the junction kept 2 bases outside the gene matches. Here the CDR3 reads CASSKGQGTDTQYF. The CDR3 region has the DNA TGTGCCAGCAGCAAGGGACAGGGGACAGATACGCAGTATTTT.

V usage is TRBV5-4 and J usage is TRBJ2-5, with a tentative D call TRBD2 (6 bases). This CDR3 spans 17 amino acids. CDR1 SGHNT and CDR2 YYREEE come from the germline V gene (reference sequence). V was pared by 2 bases and J by 0 bases, with 17 bases between. CDR3 amino acids: CASSLSGSGMYQETQYF. CDR3 DNA sequence: TGTGCCAGCAGCTTATCGGGTAGCGGAATGTACCAAGAGACCCAGTACTTC.

The chain couples TRBV30 to TRBJ1-2; TRBD1 matches 7 bases. The J segment lost 2 bases and the V segment lost 4 bases, leaving 13 bases of the junction unmatched. The CDR3 has 16 residues. Germline loops: CDR1 GTSNPN, CDR2 SVGIG (reference sequence). The chain's CDR3 is CAWMADPGQPNYGYTF. CDR3 nucleotides: TGTGCCTGGATGGCTGACCCGGGACAGCCGAACTATGGCTACACCTTC.

This chain uses TRBV19 with TRBJ2-1; 11 positions match TRBD2. From germline, CDR1 is LNHDA and CDR2 SQIVND (reference sequence). This CDR3 is built from 15 residues. Germline trimming cut 7 bases from V and 5 bases from J; bases unmatched to any gene: 7. The CDR3 region is CASTKTSGVNNEQFF. The CDR3 DNA follows: TGTGCCAGTACGAAGACTAGCGGGGTTAACAATGAGCAGTTCTTC. Variable domain in full (rest from reference TRBV19 and TRBJ2-1): DGGITQSPKYLFRKEGQNVTLSCEQNLNHDAMYWYRQDPGQGLRLIYYSQIVNDFQKGDIAEGYSVSREKKESFPLTVTSAQKNPTAFYLCASTKTSGVNNEQFFGPGTRLTVL.

The chain carries TRBV2 and TRBJ1-2; D gene unclear. Germline CDR1 SNHLY, CDR2 FYNNEI. Trimming shortened V by 3 bases and J by 4 bases, and 15 bases separated the two germline ends. This CDR3 contains 15 residues. CDR3 region: CASSEEGRLSYGYTF. CDR3 DNA sequence: TGTGCCAGCAGTGAGGAGGGCAGGCTGAGCTATGGCTACACCTTC.

The chain has TRBV27 and TRBJ1-4, with D tentatively TRBD1 (5 bases). The CDR3 sequence is 13 residues long. Germline CDR1 MNHEY, CDR2 SMNVEV (reference sequence). V gave up 5 bases and J gave up 8 bases, with 12 bases separating them. Written as DNA, the CDR3 is TGTGCCAGCAGTAACAGGCTTGACGAAAAACTGTTTTTT. This codes for CASSNRLDEKLFF.

The V and J genes are TRBV28 and TRBJ2-7; 9 bases agree with TRBD1. J was trimmed by 2 bases and V by 4 bases; bases with no gene match: 3. Germline V gene lookup returns CDR1 MDHEN and CDR2 SYDVKM. The CDR3 loop spans 14 amino acids. CDR3 DNA: TGTGCCAGCAGTTCGGGACAGGGAACCTACGAGCAGTACTTC. Translation: CASSSGQGTYEQYF. Based on the CDR3 plus reference TRBV28 and TRBJ2-7, the full variable domain is DVKVTQSSRYLVKRTGEKVFLECVQDMDHENMFWYRQDPGLGLRLIYFSYDVKMKEKGDIPEGYSVSREKKERFSLILESASTNQTSMYLCASSSGQGTYEQYFGPGTRLTVT.

In nucleotides, the CDR3 is TGTGCCAGCAGTTTACTAGCGGAGACCGGGGAGCTGTTTTTT. Amino acid sequence: CASSLLAETGELFF. This chain links TRBV28 with TRBJ2-2, with 7 bases aligning to TRBD2. The germline gives CDR1 MDHEN, CDR2 SYDVKM. The CDR3 totals 14 residues. With 2 bases clipped from V and 5 bases from J, the junction kept 2 bases outside the gene matches. Variable domain in full (rest from reference TRBV28 and TRBJ2-2): DVKVTQSSRYLVKRTGEKVFLECVQDMDHENMFWYRQDPGLGLRLIYFSYDVKMKEKGDIPEGYSVSREKKERFSLILESASTNQTSMYLCASSLLAETGELFFGEGSRLTVL.